This TCR beta chain came from a study of OX40 agonist ivuxolimab in advanced cancers. The protocol was immunoSEQ multiplex PCR, while the TCRdb copy is restricted to in-frame clones and leaves out a portion. The sample gives 71,000 or so clones, roughly 81% of which show up once; 5% is in the top ten. CDR1 is LGHNA, CDR2 YSLEER, per germline. With 7 bases removed from V and 7 bases from J, the gap between germline ends came to 20 bases. The CDR3 totals 15 residues. This sample comprised CD4+ or CD8+ T cells sorted from blood, obtained in a trial of the OX40 agonist ivuxolimab. The TCR comes from an adult with an advanced solid tumor such as melanoma, head and neck, liver or kidney cancer. J is TRBJ1-3 and V is TRBV4-3; D ambiguous. CDR3 sequence: CASIKDRRPRNTIYF. The CDR3 DNA follows: TGCGCCAGCATTAAGGACCGCCGCCCACGGAACACCATATATTTT.